This T cell receptor (beta chain) was observed in a study of regulatory T cells in long-lasting Graves disease. Germline V lookup: CDR1 LNHDA, CDR2 SQIVND (reference sequence). The CDR3 sequence is 14 residues long. V was shortened by 2 bases and J by 4 bases, with 11 bases between the two germline ends. In this sample, this clonotype turned up a few times. Time point described: persistent/refractory GD, antithyroid drugs over 5 years with positive TRAb. RNA isolated from PBMCs was used to make the TCR library. The patients were drawn from one endocrinology department in Xi'an, China. To make TCR beta libraries, researchers used iRepertoire HTBI primers and Arm-PCR of CDR3 regions. TCRdb analysed the multiplex PCR reads with MiXCR anew, one entry per CDR3 protein. The sample includes about 470,000 distinct CDR3 sequences, less than 25% of them seen just once.

The rearrangement uses TRBV19 and TRBJ1-1, with D possibly TRBD1 on 6 matching bases. The sample in question was peripheral blood mononuclear cells (PBMCs), obtained when the disease was refractory, from a patient treated with antithyroid drugs. The sequence came from a female donor with Graves disease. The CDR3 DNA reads as TGTGCCAGTAGTATACGGGGGGGGGCCACTGAAGCTTTCTTT. Protein: CASSIRGGATEAFF. The whole variable domain, filled in from reference TRBV19 and TRBJ1-1, reads DGGITQSPKYLFRKEGQNVTLSCEQNLNHDAMYWYRQDPGQGLRLIYYSQIVNDFQKGDIAEGYSVSREKKESFPLTVTSAQKNPTAFYLCASSIRGGATEAFFGQGTRLTVV.